These T cell receptor beta chains were read from a single sample in a study of control samples from healthy donors and cancer patients. Measured with immunoSEQ multiplex PCR; TCRdb has only the in-frame clones, and not every one. This sample has roughly 120,000 clones, with 89% found just once. Specimen: blood. The receptors come from a man aged 50 or older in good health. CDR3s include the opening cysteine and the closing phenylalanine or tryptophan. A D gene is named only where the DNA matches it firmly. Size values are once, few and many counts, or a class for expanded clones, and some rows have none.

size: -; D: -; J: TRBJ1-3; V: TRBV27; CDR3: CASSLVGHGNTIYF; DNA: TGTGCCAGCAGTTTAGTGGGCCATGGAAACACCATATATTTT
size: once; D: TRBD2; J: TRBJ2-5; V: TRBV5-5; CDR3: CASSLELAGGRETQYF; DNA: TGTGCCAGCAGCTTGGAGCTAGCGGGGGGACGAGAGACCCAGTACTTC
size: -; D: -; J: TRBJ1-2; V: TRBV5-6; CDR3: CASSRAGGYTF; DNA: TGTGCCAGCAGCCGCGCCGGCGGCTACACCTTC
size: -; D: TRBD1; J: TRBJ1-1; V: TRBV5-1; CDR3: CASSPGAGQANTEAFF; DNA: TGCGCCAGCAGCCCCGGGGCGGGACAGGCGAACACTGAAGCTTTCTTT
size: -; D: -; J: TRBJ2-1; V: TRBV24-1; CDR3: CATSDSRRRNSYNEQFF; DNA: TGTGCCACCAGTGATTCGCGGCGGCGAAACTCCTACAATGAGCAGTTCTTC
size: -; D: -; J: TRBJ2-1; V: TRBV5-1; CDR3: CASSFLRTGDTLSSYNEQFF; DNA: TGCGCCAGCAGCTTTTTAAGAACAGGAGATACCCTCAGCTCCTACAATGAGCAGTTCTTC
size: -; D: TRBD1; J: TRBJ1-2; V: TRBV3-1/TRBV3-2; CDR3: CASSRTGALNYGYTF; DNA: TGTGCCAGCAGCCGTACAGGGGCTCTTAACTATGGCTACACCTTC
size: -; D: TRBD2; J: TRBJ2-5; V: TRBV3-1/TRBV3-2; CDR3: CASSKQIGGGSQETQYF; DNA: TGTGCCAGCAGCAAGCAAATAGGCGGGGGGTCCCAAGAGACCCAGTACTTC
size: -; D: TRBD1; J: TRBJ1-5; V: TRBV6-5; CDR3: CASSYRGSLSNQPQHF; DNA: TGTGCCAGCAGCTACAGGGGGTCCTTAAGCAATCAGCCCCAGCATTTT
size: once; D: -; J: TRBJ2-2; V: TRBV9; CDR3: CASSVEGEGTGELFF; DNA: TGTGCCAGCAGCGTAGAGGGCGAGGGGACCGGGGAGCTGTTTTTT
size: -; D: -; J: TRBJ2-1; V: TRBV30; CDR3: CAWSGQVTFYNEQFF; DNA: TGTGCCTGGAGTGGTCAGGTGACATTTTACAATGAGCAGTTCTTC
size: -; D: -; J: TRBJ2-1; V: TRBV7-2; CDR3: CASSPGPYNEQFF; DNA: TGTGCCAGCAGCCCCGGACCCTACAATGAGCAGTTCTTC
size: -; D: TRBD1; J: TRBJ1-1; V: TRBV2; CDR3: CASSVTGVGSTEAFF; DNA: TGTGCCAGCAGTGTCACAGGGGTTGGTAGTACTGAAGCTTTCTTT
size: -; D: TRBD1; J: TRBJ1-5; V: TRBV15; CDR3: CATSRKGASNQPQHF; DNA: TGTGCCACCAGCAGAAAGGGGGCGAGCAATCAGCCCCAGCATTTT
size: -; D: TRBD1; J: TRBJ2-7; V: TRBV7-8; CDR3: CASSQPGTVANEQYF; DNA: TGTGCCAGCAGCCAACCGGGGACAGTTGCCAACGAGCAGTACTTC
size: -; D: TRBD1; J: TRBJ1-1; V: TRBV30; CDR3: CAGGTGGKTEAFF; DNA: TGTGCCGGAGGGACAGGGGGGAAAACTGAAGCTTTCTTT
size: -; D: TRBD1; J: TRBJ2-7; V: TRBV6-5; CDR3: CASSSSTGGSKHEQYF; DNA: TGTGCCAGCAGTTCCTCAACAGGGGGCAGCAAGCACGAGCAGTACTTC
size: -; D: -; J: TRBJ1-1; V: TRBV29-1; CDR3: CSVVADRASEAFF; DNA: TGCAGCGTTGTCGCCGATAGGGCCTCTGAAGCTTTCTTT
size: -; D: -; J: TRBJ2-1; V: TRBV7-2; CDR3: CASSLVMAGTNEQFF; DNA: TGTGCCAGCAGCTTAGTTATGGCAGGGACTAATGAGCAGTTCTTC
size: once; D: -; J: TRBJ1-1; V: TRBV10-2; CDR3: CASSEFAGNTEAFF; DNA: TGCGCCAGCAGTGAGTTCGCGGGGAACACTGAAGCTTTCTTT
size: -; D: -; J: TRBJ1-2; V: TRBV29-1; CDR3: CSVLDEGLYGYTF; DNA: TGCAGCGTTCTCGATGAAGGGCTCTATGGCTACACCTTC
size: -; D: -; J: TRBJ2-5; V: TRBV11-2; CDR3: CASSLTPLETQYF; DNA: TGTGCCAGCAGCCTGACTCCTTTAGAGACCCAGTACTTC
size: -; D: -; J: TRBJ1-1; V: TRBV6-5; CDR3: CASSYGTYRGTEAFF; DNA: TGTGCCAGCAGTTACGGGACTTATAGGGGGACTGAAGCTTTCTTT
size: -; D: -; J: TRBJ1-2; V: TRBV19; CDR3: CASSMGPYGYTF; DNA: TGTGCCAGTAGTATGGGGCCATATGGCTACACCTTC
size: -; D: -; J: TRBJ1-5; V: TRBV6-1; CDR3: CASSEAGGSNQPQHF; DNA: TGTGCCAGCAGTGAAGCGGGAGGGAGCAATCAGCCCCAGCATTTT
size: -; D: -; J: TRBJ1-5; V: TRBV6-2/TRBV6-3; CDR3: CASSPTGVWSNQPQHF; DNA: TGTGCCAGCAGCCCAACTGGGGTATGGAGCAATCAGCCCCAGCATTTT